The next 20 T cell receptor beta chains were all read from a single sample in a study of T cell repertoires in cytomegalovirus infection. A single record per CDR3 protein comes from TCRdb applying MiXCR to the reads. The sample lists some 500,000 distinct CDR3 sequences, around 40% occurring once. These receptors are not linked to any known antigen. Material: cultured PBMCs, obtained from culture after CMV antigen stimulation. Every receptor here comes from a human donor in good health (CMV status not recorded). Some clones in this sample may be carry-over from other donors' samples.

The J gene is TRBJ1-1, the V gene TRBV10-3, with a possible D match to TRBD1 (5 bases). Trimming stripped 0 bases from V and 7 bases from J, with 9 bases between. Germline V CDR1 and CDR2: ENHRY, SYGVKD. The CDR3 has 13 amino acids. The CDR3 DNA reads TGTGCCATCAGTGAGTCGAGGGGAAGTGAAGCTTTCTTT. Its translation: CAISESRGSEAFF.

The chain combines TRBV7-9 with TRBJ1-1; weak D call: TRBD1 (6 bases). This CDR3 is 16 amino acids long. Trimming shortened V by 5 bases and J by 0 bases, and 16 bases separated the two germline ends. The germline V gene has CDR1 SEHNR and CDR2 FQNEAQ (reference sequence). The CDR3 here is CASSLPQGGVNTEAFF. The CDR3, as DNA: TGTGCCAGCAGCCTTCCACAGGGAGGGGTGAACACTGAAGCTTTCTTT. The full variable domain, rest sourced from reference TRBV7-9 and TRBJ1-1, is DTGVSQNPRHKITKRGQNVTFRCDPISEHNRLYWYRQTLGQGPEFLTYFQNEAQLEKSRLLSDRFSAERPKGSFSTLEIQRTEQGDSAMYLCASSLPQGGVNTEAFFGQGTRLTVV.

This clonotype was seen a few times. The chain uses TRBV6-2 or TRBV6-3 and TRBJ2-7, with 8 bases matching TRBD2. The germline CDR1 and CDR2 sequences are MNHEY and SVGEGT. V trimming: 0 bases; J trimming: 4 bases; junction bases outside the gene matches: 5. The CDR3 has 15 amino acids. The DNA of the CDR3 is TGTGCCAGCAGTTACTCGGCTAGCGGGCCGTACGAGCAGTACTTC. Its protein product is CASSYSASGPYEQYF.

The rearrangement uses TRBV7-2 and TRBJ2-2; maybe TRBD2 (6 bases). The V gene lost 10 bases and the J gene lost 4 bases, with 13 bases spanning the gap. There are 13 residues in the CDR3. CDR1 is SGHTA and CDR2 is FQGNSA in the germline V gene. CDR3 sequence reads: CANPRGPTGELFF. The DNA of the CDR3 is TGTGCCAACCCGCGGGGACCCACCGGGGAGCTGTTTTTT.

This clonotype was found a few times. V is TRBV20-1 and J is TRBJ2-2; 8 positions agree with TRBD1. The ends lost 6 bases at V and 2 bases at J; junction bases unmatched: 5. This CDR3 contains 14 residues. The germline V gene encodes CDR1 DFQATT and CDR2 SNEGSKA (reference sequence). The CDR3 sequence: CSALGTGNTGELFF. CDR3 coding DNA: TGCAGTGCCCTCGGGACAGGAAACACCGGGGAGCTGTTTTTT.

This clonotype was detected only a few times. The chain is built from TRBV12-3 or TRBV12-4 and TRBJ2-5; D remains ambiguous. The V and J ends lost 2 bases and 3 bases respectively, with 7 bases between them. The CDR3 totals 13 residues. CDR3 coding DNA: TGTGCCAGCAGTTTAAGGCGTAAAGAGACCCAGTACTTC. Its translation: CASSLRRKETQYF.

A few counts support this clonotype. V gene TRBV7-9 combines with J gene TRBJ2-2; D perhaps matches TRBD2 (6 bases). This CDR3 has 18 residues. V was pared by 5 bases and J by 7 bases, with 26 bases between. Germline values: CDR1 SEHNR, CDR2 FQNEAQ (reference sequence). The CDR3 here is CASSPAGWLPGTIGELFF. Here the CDR3 DNA reads TGTGCCAGCAGCCCCGCGGGGTGGTTGCCGGGAACAATCGGGGAGCTGTTTTTT.

The rearrangement links TRBV4-3 to TRBJ2-6; no reliable D call. Germline CDR1 is LGHNA and CDR2 is YSLEER. The CDR3 has 17 amino acids. The V and J ends lost 1 base and 4 bases respectively, with 14 bases between them. CDR3 bases: TGCGCCAGCAGCCAAGTGTTCCTCCCAGGCGGGGCCAACGTCCTGACTTTC. Translating gives CASSQVFLPGGANVLTF.

This clonotype was found many times. This chain connects TRBV7-2 to TRBJ2-1, with TRBD2 matching 11 bases. The length of the CDR3 is 16 residues. J gave up 7 bases and V 4 bases, and 9 bases lay outside the gene matches. The V gene's germline CDR1 is SGHTA and CDR2 FQGNSA. This CDR3 reads CASSSRVAGGNNEQFF. The CDR3 DNA reads TGTGCCAGCAGCTCCAGGGTAGCGGGAGGGAATAATGAGCAGTTCTTC.

As DNA, the CDR3 is TGTGCCAGCCGCGGGGGGGCCGACAATGAGCAGTTCTTC. This gives the protein CASRGGADNEQFF. The rearrangement uses TRBV7-6 and TRBJ2-1; 9 nucleotides agree with TRBD2. The V gene's germline CDR1 is SGHVS and CDR2 FNYEAQ. V shed 8 bases and J 5 bases; nucleotides not matched to a gene: 4. This CDR3 has 13 residues. The full variable domain, with the rest looked up from reference TRBV7-6 and TRBJ2-1, is GAGVSQSPRYKVTKRGQDVALRCDPISGHVSLYWYRQALGQGPEFLTYFNYEAQQDKSGLPNDRFSAERPEGSISTLTIQRTEQRDSAMYRCASRGGADNEQFFGPGTRLTVL.

This clonotype was recorded once. Compared with germline, one end of the junction differs, possibly owing to a read error. This chain joins TRBV4-1 and TRBJ1-1, with a weak D call TRBD1 (6 bases). CDR1 and CDR2 from the germline V gene are MGHRA and YSYEKL. The CDR3 extends over 14 amino acids. CDR3 nucleotides: TGTGCCAGCAGCCGGAAGGGGGAAGTCACTGAAGCTTTCTTT. Residues: CASSRKGEVTEAFF.

The table lists this clonotype with a few counts. The V and J genes are TRBV11-2 and TRBJ2-5, with D possibly being TRBD1 or TRBD2 (5 bases each). This CDR3 comprises 15 residues. Germline V gene sequence: CDR1 SGHAT, CDR2 FQNNGV. Trimming pared 4 bases from V and 2 bases from J, leaving 14 bases between. The CDR3 region has the DNA TGTGCCAGCAGCTCCTGGGGGTCTAAGCAAGAGACCCAGTACTTC. Protein product: CASSSWGSKQETQYF.

V usage is TRBV6-5 and J usage is TRBJ2-7; D is possibly TRBD1 (5 bases). Germline V gene data show CDR1 as MNHEY and CDR2 as SVGAGI. The CDR3 length is 16 residues. Trimming pared 6 bases from V and 6 bases from J, leaving 24 bases between. The CDR3 DNA reads TGTGCCAGCAGCCCCGACAGCTATACCAGCGACGGCGAGCAGTACTTC. This sequence encodes CASSPDSYTSDGEQYF.

The J gene is TRBJ2-2, the V gene TRBV7-8; the match to TRBD1 covers 11 bases. V dropped 0 bases and J dropped 8; count of bases not matched to a gene: 2. Germline loops: CDR1 SGHVS, CDR2 FQNEAQ. The CDR3 sequence is 15 residues long. The CDR3: CASSLAGQGVGELFF. CDR3 sequence (DNA): TGTGCCAGCAGCTTAGCGGGACAGGGGGTTGGGGAGCTGTTTTTT. Together with reference TRBV7-8 and TRBJ2-2, the CDR3 gives the full variable domain: GAGVSQSPRYKVAKRGQDVALRCDPISGHVSLFWYQQALGQGPEFLTYFQNEAQLDKSGLPSDRFFAERPEGSVSTLKIQRTQQEDSAVYLCASSLAGQGVGELFFGEGSRLTVL.

For this clonotype: Sequence at one end of the junction differs from germline and may be a read error. This rearrangement joins TRBV5-1 to TRBJ2-2; possible D gene TRBD2, 5 bases. The germline gives CDR1 SGHRS, CDR2 YFSETQ. This CDR3 spans 19 amino acids. The CDR3 sequence is CASSLAGKLDGDNNGELFF. The DNA for the CDR3 is TGCGCCAGCAGCTTGGCCGGGAAATTGGACGGGGATAACAACGGGGAGCTGTTTTTT.

This clonotype has only a few counts. The chain uses TRBV7-2 and TRBJ2-2; either TRBD1 or TRBD2 may fit D (5 bases each). Germline values: CDR1 SGHTA, CDR2 FQGNSA. V lost 1 base and J lost 7, with 13 bases in between. The CDR3 has 15 amino acids. CDR3 nucleotides: TGTGCCAGCAGCTTAGGGTTTAGGGGAGTCGGGGAGCTGTTTTTT. Translated: CASSLGFRGVGELFF.

This rearrangement joins TRBV28 to TRBJ1-6; 8 bases align to TRBD1. Germline loops: CDR1 MDHEN, CDR2 SYDVKM. V shed 8 bases and J 9 bases; nucleotides not matched to a gene: 18. The CDR3 totals 17 residues. The chain's CDR3 is CASGSGTGLLWGSPLHF. The CDR3 coding sequence is TGTGCCAGCGGGTCTGGGACAGGACTCCTTTGGGGTTCACCCCTCCACTTT.

This chain uses TRBV5-1 with TRBJ2-1; no firm D call. The CDR3 runs 15 residues. Germline values: CDR1 SGHRS, CDR2 YFSETQ. V was clipped by 2 bases and J by 5 bases, with 14 bases between them. The CDR3 loop is CASSFDHMGNNEQFF. CDR3 in DNA: TGCGCCAGCAGCTTCGACCATATGGGTAACAATGAGCAGTTCTTC.

The rearrangement links TRBV5-4 to TRBJ1-6; no reliable D call. Per the germline V gene, CDR1 is SGHNT and CDR2 is YYREEE (reference sequence). The length of the CDR3 is 15 residues. Trimming stripped 0 bases from V and 9 bases from J, with 13 bases between. The CDR3 here is CASSLGQRHGSPLHF. The CDR3 DNA is TGTGCCAGCAGCTTGGGCCAGAGACACGGTTCACCCCTCCACTTT.

This sequence joins TRBV6-6 and TRBJ2-4; 7 bases agree with TRBD1. Losses at the gene ends were 7 bases for V and 8 bases for J; bases not matched to a gene: 8. This CDR3 has 13 residues. The germline gives CDR1 MNHNY, CDR2 SVGAGI (reference sequence). CDR3 nucleotides: TGTGCCAGCAACCACAGGGGATTGGACATTCAGTACTTC. It encodes CASNHRGLDIQYF.